This T cell receptor beta chain is drawn from a study of T-cell memory formation after mild COVID-19. MiXCR was run by TCRdb on the 5' RACE reads, yielding one entry per CDR3 protein. The table lists about 210,000 distinct CDR3 sequences, approximately 30% of them singletons. The CDR3 has 16 amino acids. V lost 5 bases and J 0 bases, leaving 16 bases between the germline ends. This clonotype was counted a few times. The chain carries TRBV12-3 or TRBV12-4 and TRBJ1-1, with a possible D match to TRBD1 (6 bases). The clonotype originates from an adult woman who had mild COVID-19 (a few samples of this study predate the infection). Cell type and time point are not known. The sequencing input was PBMCs or a T cell subset sorted from them (not recorded which). In DNA form, the CDR3 reads TGTGCCAGCAGTCATGGACAGCGACATATGAACACTGAAGCTTTCTTT. Translating gives CASSHGQRHMNTEAFF.